The 19 T cell receptor beta chains listed next were all sequenced from one sample in a study of blood T cells in healthy people across ages. A second PCR of roughly 6 to 12 cycles used a sample-barcoded 5' primer and a J-beta primer mix. Via MiXCR, TCRdb re-called the 5' RACE reads, giving one row per CDR3 protein. The sample records roughly 2 million distinct CDR3 sequences, roughly 52% being singletons. Sequences were obtained from blood. Receptors originate from a woman in her thirties or forties in good health.

The V gene is TRBV11-2, the J gene TRBJ2-7; tentative D call: TRBD1 (6 bases). The DNA end is more similar to TRBJ2-5, so the J call may be wrong. This CDR3 is built from 15 residues. Germline V gene sequence: CDR1 SGHAT, CDR2 FQNNGV. The CDR3 here is CASSLDPARGETQYF. In DNA form, the CDR3 reads TGTGCCAGCAGCTTAGATCCCGCCAGGGGAGAGACCCAGTACTTC.

The chain has TRBV6-2 or TRBV6-3 and TRBJ2-4; D may match TRBD1 or TRBD2 (6 bases each). The DNA end favors TRBJ2-7, so the J call may be wrong. This CDR3 contains 14 residues. The germline CDR1 and CDR2 sequences are MNHEY and SVGEGT. CDR3 sequence: CASSYGGGGDEQYF. The CDR3 DNA sequence: TGTGCCAGCAGTTACGGAGGGGGAGGCGACGAGCAGTACTTC.

This chain connects TRBV6-2 or TRBV6-3 to TRBJ1-5; D is ambiguous. CDR1 MNHEY and CDR2 SVGEGT come from the germline V gene. This CDR3 comprises 15 residues. V gave up 6 bases and J gave up 0 bases, with 12 bases separating them. The CDR3 is CASSPRRLSNQPQHF. CDR3 in DNA: TGTGCCAGCAGCCCAAGAAGGCTTAGCAATCAGCCCCAGCATTTT.

This chain connects TRBV2 to TRBJ2-7; D is unclear. The germline V and J ends were trimmed by 4 bases and 4 bases, with 8 bases remaining between them. Germline V lookup: CDR1 SNHLY, CDR2 FYNNEI. This CDR3 region has 12 residues. The CDR3 nucleotides are TGTGCCAGCAGTGCACAGTATTACGAGCAGTACTTC. It is translated as CASSAQYYEQYF.

Concerning this clonotype itself: At one boundary the junction diverges from the germline segment, which might be a read error. The chain is built from TRBV7-7 and TRBJ2-5; D might be TRBD1 (5 bases). This CDR3 has 13 amino acids. Germline V gene sequence: CDR1 SSHAT, CDR2 FNYEAQ (reference sequence). The CDR3 DNA is TGTGCTAGCACCCGCTCGTCAGGGGAGACCCAGTACTTC. Amino acids: CASTRSSGETQYF.

The chain uses TRBV6-5 and TRBJ2-1; D gene uncertain. V was pared by 0 bases and J by 0 bases, with 9 bases between. CDR3 length: 16 amino acids. Germline V CDR1 and CDR2: MNHEY, SVGAGI. The CDR3 sequence is CASSYSSVLSYNEQFF. CDR3 DNA sequence: TGTGCCAGCAGTTACTCAAGCGTGCTCTCCTACAATGAGCAGTTCTTC.

This chain links TRBV6-2 or TRBV6-3 with TRBJ1-5; D gene uncertain. The CDR3 is 14 residues long. In germline, CDR1 is MNHEY, CDR2 SVGEGT. The ends were cut back, 0 bases at V and 4 bases at J, with 7 bases in the middle. CDR3 in amino acids: CASSYSMVNQPQHF. The CDR3 DNA reads TGTGCCAGCAGTTACTCGATGGTTAATCAGCCCCAGCATTTT.

This clonotype has a handful of counts. The rearrangement links TRBV9 to TRBJ2-7, with 12 bases that match TRBD2. V was pared by 4 bases and J by 3 bases, with 14 bases of the junction left unmatched. CDR1 and CDR2 from the germline V gene are SGDLS and YYNGEE. The CDR3 totals 18 residues. CDR3 sequence: CASSPKGTSGGRDYEQYF. The CDR3 DNA sequence: TGTGCCAGCAGCCCTAAGGGAACTAGCGGGGGGCGGGACTACGAGCAGTACTTC.

V is TRBV9 and J is TRBJ2-3, with 16 bases matching TRBD2. The CDR3 contains 17 residues. The V gene end was trimmed by 4 bases and the J gene end by 9 bases; junction bases not matched to a gene: 11. Germline CDR1 reads SGDLS; CDR2 reads YYNGEE. The CDR3 nucleotides read TGTGCCAGCAGCTCCCCGGGACTAGCGGGGGGGGGCCTGACGCAGTATTTT. It codes for CASSSPGLAGGGLTQYF.

CDR3 coding DNA: TGTGCCAGCAGTTTAAGTGGCAGGGCTAGCGGGGGGAGCTCCTACAATGAGCAGTACTTC. It codes for CASSLSGRASGGSSYNEQYF. The gene calls are TRBV28 and TRBJ2-1; the match to TRBD2 covers 11 bases. The J call may be wrong; the DNA end is better matched by TRBJ2-7. Germline CDR1 reads MDHEN; CDR2 reads SYDVKM. This CDR3 contains 20 residues.

A few counts support this clonotype. V gene TRBV27 combines with J gene TRBJ2-1; TRBD1 aligns across 9 bases. The CDR3 length is 14 residues. V was pared by 5 bases and J by 7 bases, with 6 bases of the junction left unmatched. Germline CDR1 reads MNHEY; CDR2 reads SMNVEV (reference sequence). The CDR3: CASSAGTGWNEQFF. CDR3 sequence (DNA): TGTGCCAGCAGTGCCGGGACAGGGTGGAATGAGCAGTTCTTC.

J is TRBJ2-3 and V is TRBV4-3; D gene uncertain. The CDR3 sequence is 15 residues long. Per the germline V gene, CDR1 is LGHNA and CDR2 is YSLEER. V was cut by 0 bases and J by 2 bases, with 9 bases left in between. CDR3 DNA: TGCGCCAGCAGCCAAGATTTCCGTTCCACAGATACGCAGTATTTT. Its protein is CASSQDFRSTDTQYF.

This clonotype was seen a handful of times. The chain couples TRBV7-2 to TRBJ1-6; no firm D call. This CDR3 has 16 amino acids. The germline V gene has CDR1 SGHTA and CDR2 FQGNSA. V was shortened by 3 bases and J by 0 bases, with 9 bases between the two germline ends. The CDR3 nucleotides read TGTGCCAGCAGCTTCCAAGGGAGCTCCTATAATTCACCCCTCCACTTT. Translated, it gives CASSFQGSSYNSPLHF.

The chain links TRBV6-5 to TRBJ2-3; tentative D call: TRBD1 (6 bases). V was cut by 5 bases and J by 0 bases, with 9 bases left in between. CDR1 and CDR2 from the germline V gene are MNHEY and SVGAGI. The CDR3 spans 14 residues. CDR3 nucleotide sequence: TGTGCCAGCAGTCGACAGGTTAGCACAGATACGCAGTATTTT. Protein sequence: CASSRQVSTDTQYF.

The chain has TRBV27 and TRBJ2-5, with D perhaps TRBD1 (5 bases). The J call may be mistaken, given a closer DNA end match to TRBJ2-7. The CDR3 length is 17 residues. The germline gives CDR1 MNHEY, CDR2 SMNVEV (reference sequence). The CDR3 region is CASSLYARTSSSYEQYF. The CDR3 bases are TGTGCCAGCAGTTTATACGCCAGGACAAGTTCTTCTTACGAGCAGTACTTC.

V and J are TRBV11-2 and TRBJ2-4; possible D gene TRBD1, 5 bases. The germline V gene encodes CDR1 SGHAT and CDR2 FQNNGV. V was trimmed by 5 bases and J by 0 bases, leaving 11 bases between them. The CDR3 consists of 15 residues. The DNA of the CDR3 is TGTGCCAGCAGCCGTGACAGCAGAGCCAAAAACATTCAGTACTTC. This codes for CASSRDSRAKNIQYF.

This chain joins TRBV7-9 and TRBJ1-2, with TRBD1 matching over 8 bases. This CDR3 is built from 14 residues. The V gene end was trimmed by 5 bases and the J gene end by 7 bases; junction bases not matched to a gene: 9. In germline, CDR1 is SEHNR, CDR2 FQNEAQ (reference sequence). CDR3 sequence (DNA): TGTGCCAGCAGCCGTGGACAGGGAAGCGCTGGCTACACCTTC. Protein: CASSRGQGSAGYTF.

This clonotype was recorded a few times. The chain couples TRBV5-8 to TRBJ2-7; 11 bases are a match to TRBD1. With V trimmed by 0 bases and J by 5 bases, 4 bases remained unmatched. In germline, CDR1 is SGHTS, CDR2 YDEGEE. There are 15 residues in the CDR3. In DNA, the CDR3 is TGTGCCAGCAGCTTGGGAGGACAGGGGGCTCACGAGCAGTACTTC. It yields the protein CASSLGGQGAHEQYF.

This clonotype was seen a handful of times. The chain uses TRBV5-1 and TRBJ2-1; TRBD1 agrees at 8 bases. CDR1 SGHRS and CDR2 YFSETQ come from the germline V gene. The CDR3 is 15 residues long. V trimming: 3 bases; J trimming: 5 bases; junction bases outside the gene matches: 7. CDR3 in DNA: TGCGCCAGCAGCTGGTCGACAGGGGCAAACAATGAGCAGTTCTTC. Translating it yields CASSWSTGANNEQFF. Looking up the rest from reference TRBV5-1 and TRBJ2-1 gives the full variable domain: KAGVTQTPRYLIKTRGQQVTLSCSPISGHRSVSWYQQTPGQGLQFLFEYFSETQRNKGNFPGRFSGRQFSNSRSEMNVSTLELGDSALYLCASSWSTGANNEQFFGPGTRLTVL.